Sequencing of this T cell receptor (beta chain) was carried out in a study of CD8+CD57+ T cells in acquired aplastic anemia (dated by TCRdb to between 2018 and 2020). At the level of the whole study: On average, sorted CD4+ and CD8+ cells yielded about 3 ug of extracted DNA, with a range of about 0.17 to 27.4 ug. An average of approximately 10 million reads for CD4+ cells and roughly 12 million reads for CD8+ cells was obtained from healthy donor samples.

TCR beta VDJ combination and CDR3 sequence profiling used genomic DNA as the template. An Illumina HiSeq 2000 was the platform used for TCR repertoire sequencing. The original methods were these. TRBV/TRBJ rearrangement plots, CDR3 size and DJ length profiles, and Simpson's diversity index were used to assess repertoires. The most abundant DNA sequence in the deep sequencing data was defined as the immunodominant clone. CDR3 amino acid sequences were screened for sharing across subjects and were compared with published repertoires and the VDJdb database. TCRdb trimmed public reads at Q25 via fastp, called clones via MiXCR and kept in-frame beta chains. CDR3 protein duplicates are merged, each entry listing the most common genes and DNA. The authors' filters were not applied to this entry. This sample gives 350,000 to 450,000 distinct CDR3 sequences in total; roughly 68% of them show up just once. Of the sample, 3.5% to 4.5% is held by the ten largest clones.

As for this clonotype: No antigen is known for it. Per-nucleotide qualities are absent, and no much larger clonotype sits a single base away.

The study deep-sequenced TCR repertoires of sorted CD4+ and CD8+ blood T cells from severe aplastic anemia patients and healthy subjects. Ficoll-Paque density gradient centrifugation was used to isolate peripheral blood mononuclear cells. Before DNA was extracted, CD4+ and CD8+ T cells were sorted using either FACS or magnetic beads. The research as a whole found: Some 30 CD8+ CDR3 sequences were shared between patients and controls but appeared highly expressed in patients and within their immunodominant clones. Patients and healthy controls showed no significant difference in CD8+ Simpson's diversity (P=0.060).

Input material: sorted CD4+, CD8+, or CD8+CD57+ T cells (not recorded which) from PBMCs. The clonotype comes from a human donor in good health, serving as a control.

The CDR3: CASSSDDTGFEQYF. The base sequence is TGTGCCAGCAGTTCGGACGACACCGGGTTCGAGCAGTACTTC. Recombination linked TRBV11-2 to TRBJ2-7, with an unclear D gene assignment. From the cysteine up to the phenylalanine, the CDR3 has a length of 14 residues. Only the CDR3 DNA stays, 42 bases, in frame from base 1. CDR1 SGHAT and CDR2 FQNNGV are derived from the germline V gene. V and J are truncated by 6 bases and 6 bases respectively, leaving an intervening sequence of 18 bases.